The TCR beta chain described here comes from a study of blood T cell repertoires in COVID-19. Study-level information: The analysed material was cDNA or gDNA that came from T cells, B-cell-depleted T cells, or PBMCs.

The authors' processing: Estimation of nucleated cell counts relied on the amplification of reference gene primers. Profiled with immunoSEQ multiplex PCR; TCRdb holds only in-frame clones, not every one. V and J calls and clone size come straight from that table; D and trimming were deduced from the DNA. The sample lists over 200,000 clones; approximately 90% were seen once. Germline V lookup: CDR1 SEHNR, CDR2 FQNEAQ (reference sequence). V dropped 5 bases and J dropped 5; count of bases not matched to a gene: 6. The CDR3 totals 14 residues. V is TRBV7-9 and J is TRBJ2-5, with TRBD1 matching 9 bases. The source is a man aged 55 to 69 with COVID-19, enrolled during active disease. Sequencing was done on a sample of peripheral blood. Written as DNA, the CDR3 is TGTGCCAGCAGCGACGGACAGGGGCGGGAGACCCAGTACTTC. This sequence encodes CASSDGQGRETQYF.